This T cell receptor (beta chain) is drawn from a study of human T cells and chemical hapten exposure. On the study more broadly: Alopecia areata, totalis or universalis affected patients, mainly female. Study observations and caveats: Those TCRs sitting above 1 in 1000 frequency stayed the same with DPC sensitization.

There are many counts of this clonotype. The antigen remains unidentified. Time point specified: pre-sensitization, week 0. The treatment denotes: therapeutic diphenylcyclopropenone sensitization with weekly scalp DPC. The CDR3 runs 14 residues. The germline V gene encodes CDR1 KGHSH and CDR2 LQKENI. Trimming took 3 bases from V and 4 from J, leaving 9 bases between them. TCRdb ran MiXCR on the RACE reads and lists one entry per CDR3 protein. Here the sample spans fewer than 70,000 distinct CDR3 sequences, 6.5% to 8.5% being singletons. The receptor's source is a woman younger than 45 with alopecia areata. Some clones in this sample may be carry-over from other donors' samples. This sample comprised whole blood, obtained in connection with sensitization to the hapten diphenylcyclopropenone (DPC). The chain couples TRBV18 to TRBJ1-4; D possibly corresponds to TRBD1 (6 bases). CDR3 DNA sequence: TGTGCCAGCTCACCCGACAGGAATAATGAAAAACTGTTTTTT. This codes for CASSPDRNNEKLFF.